The 10 T cell receptor beta chains below all came from one sample that was sequenced in a study of OX40 agonist ivuxolimab in advanced cancers. Measured with immunoSEQ multiplex PCR; TCRdb has only the in-frame clones, and not every one. The sample carries over 100,000 clones, over 85% recorded once. Sample: CD4+ or CD8+ T cells sorted from blood, taken in a trial of the OX40 agonist ivuxolimab. These receptors were taken from an adult with an advanced solid tumor such as melanoma, head and neck, liver or kidney cancer.

This clone showed up just a few times. The genes are TRBV7-2 and TRBJ1-5; D unresolved. V was trimmed by 3 bases and J by 4 bases, leaving 7 bases between them. Germline V lookup: CDR1 SGHTA, CDR2 FQGNSA. The length of the CDR3 is 13 residues. The CDR3 sequence is CASSFVNNQPQHF. CDR3 in DNA: TGTGCCAGCAGCTTCGTCAATAATCAGCCCCAGCATTTT.

The chain recombines TRBV5-1 with TRBJ2-6; D is undetermined. This CDR3 region has 16 residues. The germline V and J ends were trimmed by 3 bases and 0 bases, with 10 bases remaining between them. Germline V gene data show CDR1 as SGHRS and CDR2 as YFSETQ. Here the CDR3 DNA reads TGCGCCAGCAGCTCGAGAGGCATCTCTGGGGCCAACGTCCTGACTTTC. It encodes CASSSRGISGANVLTF.

This sequence joins TRBV5-4 and TRBJ2-1, with D perhaps TRBD1 or TRBD2 (6 bases each). Germline CDR1 and CDR2: SGHNT and YYREEE (reference sequence). Trimming stripped 0 bases from V and 5 bases from J, with 15 bases between. The CDR3 covers 16 residues. CDR3 bases: TGTGCCAGCAGCTTGGATGGCGGAGGGGGGCACAATGAGCAGTTCTTC. As protein: CASSLDGGGGHNEQFF.

This chain joins TRBV7-9 and TRBJ1-3, with D perhaps matching TRBD1 (5 bases). V was cut by 0 bases and J by 0 bases, with 12 bases left in between. This CDR3 spans 17 amino acids. Germline CDR1 and CDR2: SEHNR and FQNEAQ (reference sequence). CDR3 in amino acids: CASSLAGGAPSGNTIYF. The CDR3 DNA reads as TGTGCCAGCAGCTTAGCAGGAGGGGCCCCCTCTGGAAACACCATATATTTT.

The V call is TRBV27, the J call TRBJ2-1; 11 bases are shared with TRBD1. The CDR3 spans 15 residues. The V gene end was trimmed by 6 bases and the J gene end by 3 bases; junction bases not matched to a gene: 4. The germline CDR1 and CDR2 sequences are MNHEY and SMNVEV (reference sequence). The CDR3 nucleotides are TGTGCCAGCAGGCCCGGGACAGGGGGCTACAATGAGCAGTTCTTC. Encoded protein: CASRPGTGGYNEQFF.

The V and J genes are TRBV6-5 and TRBJ1-5; D unresolved. Between the trimmed V and J ends, which lost 8 bases and 2 bases, there was a span of 13 bases. Germline values: CDR1 MNHEY, CDR2 SVGAGI. The CDR3 runs to 14 residues. CDR3 region: CASGSPSRNQPQHF. CDR3 in DNA: TGTGCCAGCGGATCGCCTAGCCGCAATCAGCCCCAGCATTTT.

The rearrangement uses TRBV6-5 and TRBJ1-2, with a tentative D call TRBD1 (6 bases). The CDR3 has 13 residues. The V end was cut by 6 bases, the J end by 5 bases, with 13 bases between. CDR1 is MNHEY and CDR2 is SVGAGI in the germline V gene. This CDR3 reads CASSRDTGYGYTF. The DNA for the CDR3 is TGTGCCAGCAGCCGCGATACAGGGTATGGCTACACCTTC.

The chain joins TRBV2 to TRBJ2-1, with TRBD2 identical over 11 bases. There are 16 residues in the CDR3. The ends lost 6 bases at V and 7 bases at J; junction bases unmatched: 11. Looked up from germline, CDR1 is SNHLY and CDR2 is FYNNEI. CDR3 loop: CASSFILAGGSNEQFF. In nucleotides, the CDR3 is TGTGCCAGCAGCTTCATCCTAGCGGGAGGCAGTAATGAGCAGTTCTTC. Looking up the rest from reference TRBV2 and TRBJ2-1 gives the full variable domain: EPEVTQTPSHQVTQMGQEVILRCVPISNHLYFYWYRQILGQKVEFLVSFYNNEISEKSEIFDDQFSVERPDGSNFTLKIRSTKLEDSAMYFCASSFILAGGSNEQFFGPGTRLTVL.

This clone has more than one count but fewer than ten. The gene calls are TRBV28 and TRBJ2-2; D remains unclear. Germline lookup yields CDR1 MDHEN and CDR2 SYDVKM. The CDR3 runs to 13 residues. Trimming shortened V by 8 bases and J by 0 bases, and 7 bases separated the two germline ends. Here the CDR3 DNA reads TGTGCCAGCCGATTATCGAACACCGGGGAGCTGTTTTTT. This translates into CASRLSNTGELFF.

The chain uses TRBV9 and TRBJ2-5, with no clear D. Germline V gene sequence: CDR1 SGDLS, CDR2 YYNGEE. V gave up 0 bases and J gave up 5 bases, with 14 bases separating them. The CDR3 loop spans 15 amino acids. Here the CDR3 DNA reads TGTGCCAGCAGCGTAGCCGCGTCCCTCAGTGAGACCCAGTACTTC. Translated: CASSVAASLSETQYF.